The TCR beta chain under discussion was sequenced for a study of T cells after yellow fever vaccination. Study-wide background: SMART-Seq v4 Ultra Low Input served to prepare low-cell-number fractions. Regarding the study as a whole: Once the booster was given, most primary-vaccination clones reappeared, at approximately 97% for CD4 and around 90% for CD8. A minor fraction of clonotypes spanned both CD4 and CD8 compartments.

Germline lookup yields CDR1 SGHNT and CDR2 YYREEE (reference sequence). The CDR3 totals 12 residues. V was pared by 6 bases and J by 6 bases, with 2 bases of the junction left unmatched. TCRdb reprocessed the 5' RACE reads with MiXCR, giving one entry per CDR3 protein. Of 300,000 to 350,000 distinct CDR3 sequences detected, around 4.5% appear once; the ten largest clones hold roughly 21%. This clonotype was seen once. The target antigen is unknown. The chain couples TRBV5-4 to TRBJ2-3; 9 nucleotides match TRBD1. The sample here was PBMCs, taken 15 days after the yellow fever booster vaccination. The receptor's source is a man aged 18 to 30 who received the YFV17D yellow fever vaccine. The CDR3 DNA sequence: TGTGCCAGCACCGACAGGGGGGATACGCAGTATTTT. Translated, it gives CASTDRGDTQYF. The full variable domain, in which reference TRBV5-4 and TRBJ2-3 provide the parts outside the CDR3, is ETGVTQSPTHLIKTRGQQVTLRCSSQSGHNTVSWYQQALGQGPQFIFQYYREEENGRGNFPPRFSGLQFPNYSSELNVNALELDDSALYLCASTDRGDTQYFGPGTRLTVL.